The clone carrying this TCR beta chain was found many times. Its target is not known. From more than 9.5 ml of fresh peripheral blood, PBMCs were isolated. This entry is derived from a study of T cells in Graves' hyperthyroidism and ophthalmopathy. Whole-study findings and limits: Expanded thyroid clonotypes (above 0.001) were mostly also found in blood.

V was trimmed by 3 bases and J by 2 bases, leaving 5 bases between them. CDR3 length: 12 residues. Per the germline V gene, CDR1 is SNHLY and CDR2 is FYNNEI. TCR beta CDR3 sequences were amplified from RNA transcripts. HTBI primers were the set used in a first-round RT-PCR of the TCR CDR3. TCRdb recomputed calls from the multiplex PCR reads with MiXCR, one row per CDR3 protein. This sample yields hundreds of thousands of distinct CDR3 sequences, of which roughly 14% are seen a single time; 4% to 5.5% belongs to the top ten. Sequencing was carried out using blood. This rearrangement joins TRBV2 to TRBJ2-7, with unresolved D. The sequence derives from a woman in her thirties or forties with Graves' ophthalmopathy. The CDR3 DNA follows: TGTGCCAGCAGTGATGCCCCCTACGAGCAGTACTTC. As protein: CASSDAPYEQYF.